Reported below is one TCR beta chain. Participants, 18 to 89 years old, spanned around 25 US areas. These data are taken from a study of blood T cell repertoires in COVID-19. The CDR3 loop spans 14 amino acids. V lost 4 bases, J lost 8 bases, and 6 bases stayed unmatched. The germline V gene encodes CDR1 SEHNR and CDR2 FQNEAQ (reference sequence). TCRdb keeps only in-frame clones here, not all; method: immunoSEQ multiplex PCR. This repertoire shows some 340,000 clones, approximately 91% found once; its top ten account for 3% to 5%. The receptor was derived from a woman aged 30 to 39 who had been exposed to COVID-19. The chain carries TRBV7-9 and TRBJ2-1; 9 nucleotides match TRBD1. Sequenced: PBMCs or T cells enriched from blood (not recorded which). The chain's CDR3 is CASSYKGQGHEQFF. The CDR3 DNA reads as TGTGCCAGCAGCTATAAGGGACAGGGCCATGAGCAGTTCTTC.